Listed below are T cell receptor beta chains from one sample, sequenced in a study of blood T cells in healthy people across ages. MiXCR was run by TCRdb on the 5' RACE reads, yielding one entry per CDR3 protein. Here the sample spans approximately 600,000 distinct CDR3 sequences, 58% being singletons. Material: blood. Source of these receptors: a man in his 60s in good health. Each CDR3 is given with its conserved first and last residue.

j_call v_call cdr3_aa
TRBJ2-2 TRBV5-1 CASGLELAGGQNTGELFF
TRBJ1-2 TRBV24-1 CATILRTGENYGYTF
TRBJ2-2 TRBV11-3 CASSLGENTGELFF
TRBJ2-3 TRBV5-1 CASSLVQRQDTQYF
TRBJ2-7 TRBV20-1 CSAQPPSGAGRSYEQYF
TRBJ2-4 TRBV28 CASSPRDRGSQYF
TRBJ2-1 TRBV5-1 CASSLRVLAGGNEQFF
TRBJ2-7 TRBV29-1 CSVAAQTDYEQYF
TRBJ2-5 TRBV21-1 CASPGQGKTQYF
- TRBV20-1 CSASVGQGPSSYNEQYF
TRBJ2-5 TRBV11-2 CASSLGLRGSRETQYF
TRBJ1-2 TRBV29-1 CSVERDRGYTF
TRBJ2-7 TRBV18 CASSPPQTAEQYF
TRBJ2-5 TRBV7-8 CASSLLASPETQYF
TRBJ2-1 TRBV6-4 CASSVDPLTGGGQFF
TRBJ1-1 TRBV10-2 CASRLGQGITEAFF
TRBJ1-5 TRBV7-2 CASSLVWTAGQPQHF
- TRBV4-1 CASSQASGTLYNEQYF
TRBJ2-6 TRBV29-1 CSVGGTGGGGANVLTF
TRBJ1-2 TRBV5-1 CASSLVPVANYGYTF
TRBJ2-3 TRBV29-1 CSGRSSGAGDTQYF
TRBJ1-1 TRBV29-1 CSVEETGGTEAFF
TRBJ1-2 TRBV10-3 CATAPTRFYGYTF
TRBJ2-2 TRBV20-1 CSASYHANTGELFF
TRBJ2-5 TRBV14 CASSQVTSGGAGETQYF
TRBJ1-6 TRBV12-3/TRBV12-4 CASSRNYRAPLHF
TRBJ2-3 TRBV5-1 CASSLDGSLSTDTQYF
TRBJ2-7 TRBV18 CASSPGDAYEQYF
TRBJ2-5 TRBV11-2 CASSLGASGGAQETQYF
TRBJ2-7 TRBV20-1 CSARDRSASPYEQYF
TRBJ2-2 TRBV15 CATRENTGGRYTGELFF
TRBJ2-3 TRBV15 CATSRDKIPKFTDTQYF
TRBJ1-5 TRBV4-1 CASSQVRQGGQPQHF
TRBJ1-1 TRBV29-1 CSGRQGENTEAFF
TRBJ2-3 TRBV5-6 CASSPGQGARDTQYF
TRBJ2-5 TRBV10-3 CAITRDQQETQYF
TRBJ2-1 TRBV5-1 CASSAKVGYNEQFF
TRBJ1-2 TRBV20-1 CSAQDRTGSYGYTF
TRBJ1-6 TRBV29-1 CSVELTDNSPLHF
TRBJ2-6 TRBV2 CASSEKGGGSGANVLTF
TRBJ2-5 TRBV6-5 CASSPGQKETQYF